Below, 29 T cell receptor beta chains from the same sample are listed, as sequenced in a study of T cells in Graves' hyperthyroidism and ophthalmopathy (dated by TCRdb to between 2019 and 2020). The library was obtained by multiplex PCR. Sequencing instrument: Illumina HiSeq 2000. The TCR beta CDR3 regions were amplified from the RNA transcripts. For the first round of RT-PCR on the TCR CDR3, the HTBI primer set was used together with the Qiagen OneStep RT-PCR kit. TCRdb trimmed public reads at Q25 via fastp, called clones via MiXCR and kept in-frame beta chains. When rows share a CDR3 protein, they turn into one entry using the most common DNA and genes. This sample lists around 300,000 distinct CDR3 sequences; around 20% were detected once. The ten top clones hold around 60% of the sample. Material for sequencing was blood. The receptors shown here come from a man younger than 45 with Graves' ophthalmopathy.

V gene TRBV9 combines with J gene TRBJ2-1; D might be TRBD2 (5 bases). Germline loops: CDR1 SGDLS, CDR2 YYNGEE. The V gene lost 0 bases and the J gene lost 4 bases, with 14 bases spanning the gap. CDR3 length: 16 amino acids. CDR3 DNA: TGTGCCAGCAGCGTAGAACTGGCCACGGGGTACAATGAGCAGTTCTTC. Protein product: CASSVELATGYNEQFF.

This clonotype was seen a few times. V usage is TRBV6-1 and J usage is TRBJ1-5; 8 bases are shared with TRBD1. CDR3 length: 17 amino acids. Germline assignment: CDR1 MNHNS and CDR2 SASEGT. J was trimmed by 2 bases and V by 5 bases; bases with no gene match: 11. The chain's CDR3 is CASSLPGGAWGNQPQHF. In nucleotides, the CDR3 is TGTGCCAGCAGTCTCCCAGGGGGCGCGTGGGGCAATCAGCCCCAGCATTTT.

To note about this clonotype: One end of the junction varies from germline; a read error may be responsible. The rearrangement uses TRBV6-1 and TRBJ2-2, with a tentative D call TRBD2 (5 bases). CDR1 and CDR2 from the germline V gene are MNHNS and SASEGT. This CDR3 is built from 13 residues. The CDR3 bases are TGTGCCAGCAGTGGCCCCAACACCGGGAAGCTGTTTTTT. This sequence encodes CASSGPNTGKLFF.

Comment on this clonotype: The junction departs from germline at one end; a sequencing error may be responsible. The chain is built from TRBV9 and TRBJ2-3; D may be TRBD2 (5 bases). The CDR3 is made up of 14 amino acids. CDR1 is SGDLS and CDR2 is YYNGEE in the germline V gene. The CDR3 DNA sequence: TGTGCCAGCAGCGTTTCCTCGGCCGGGGATACGCGGTATTTT. Translation: CASSVSSAGDTRYF.

At least ten counts were recorded for this clonotype. V and J are TRBV9 and TRBJ2-1; 7 nucleotides agree with TRBD2. Germline values: CDR1 SGDLS, CDR2 YYNGEE. V gave up 2 bases and J gave up 9 bases; unmatched junction bases: 5. The CDR3 spans 13 residues. CDR3 sequence: CASSVKGRGEQFF. The CDR3 coding sequence is TGTGCCAGCAGCGTGAAAGGGAGGGGTGAGCAGTTCTTC.

In this sample, this clonotype turned up many times. The V call is TRBV5-1, the J call TRBJ2-7, with 9 nucleotides matching TRBD2. The CDR3 consists of 17 residues. Trimming removed 1 base from V and 2 bases from J; junction bases left unmatched: 10. Germline lookup yields CDR1 SGHRS and CDR2 YFSETQ. The DNA for the CDR3 is TGCGCCAGCAGCTTGATCCCTTCGACTAGCGGAGCCTACGAGCAGTACTTC. Its protein is CASSLIPSTSGAYEQYF.

There are many counts of this clonotype. The chain combines TRBV2 with TRBJ2-1; D is ambiguous. This CDR3 has 14 amino acids. Germline values: CDR1 SNHLY, CDR2 FYNNEI. The V and J ends lost 4 bases and 4 bases respectively, with 11 bases between them. The CDR3 loop is CASSASSEYNEQFF. CDR3 in DNA: TGTGCCAGCAGTGCCTCCAGCGAGTACAATGAGCAGTTCTTC.

The gene calls are TRBV5-5 and TRBJ1-6; 7 bases line up with TRBD1. Germline V gene lookup returns CDR1 SGHKS and CDR2 YYEKEE (reference sequence). The CDR3 loop spans 16 amino acids. Losses at the gene ends were 4 bases for V and 7 bases for J; bases not matched to a gene: 11. Here the CDR3 reads CASSPIRTGANSPLHF. The CDR3 DNA sequence: TGTGCCAGCAGCCCCATTCGTACAGGGGCCAATTCACCCCTCCACTTT.

The rearrangement joins TRBV19 to TRBJ2-5; 8 bases align to TRBD1. Germline CDR1 and CDR2: LNHDA and SQIVND (reference sequence). With 3 bases clipped from V and 6 bases from J, the junction kept 6 bases outside the gene matches. The CDR3 sequence is 14 residues long. CDR3 DNA sequence: TGTGCCAGTAGTATGGGCAGGGGGCCACAGACCCAGTACTTC. Its protein is CASSMGRGPQTQYF.

The J gene is TRBJ1-6, the V gene TRBV6-1; 8 bases are a match to TRBD1. The ends lost 6 bases at V and 7 bases at J; junction bases unmatched: 14. CDR3 size: 17 residues. CDR1 and CDR2 (germline): MNHNS, SASEGT. DNA of the CDR3: TGTGCCAGCAGACAAAATACAGGGGGGCGAGGAAATTCACCCCTCCACTTT. Encoded protein: CASRQNTGGRGNSPLHF.

This clonotype occurred a few times. The chain uses TRBV19 and TRBJ2-1, with no clear D. Trimming stripped 2 bases from V and 0 bases from J, with 11 bases between. Germline V gives CDR1 LNHDA, CDR2 SQIVND (reference sequence). The CDR3 extends over 16 amino acids. CDR3 coding DNA: TGTGCCAGTAGTATAAGGTACGGAAGCTCCTACAATGAGCAGTTCTTC. It specifies CASSIRYGSSYNEQFF. Variable domain in full (rest from reference TRBV19 and TRBJ2-1): DGGITQSPKYLFRKEGQNVTLSCEQNLNHDAMYWYRQDPGQGLRLIYYSQIVNDFQKGDIAEGYSVSREKKESFPLTVTSAQKNPTAFYLCASSIRYGSSYNEQFFGPGTRLTVL.

The V gene is TRBV5-6, the J gene TRBJ1-2; no firm D call. This CDR3 spans 15 amino acids. Germline V gene sequence: CDR1 SGHDT, CDR2 YYEEEE. V was shortened by 0 bases and J by 8 bases, with 17 bases between the two germline ends. The CDR3 sequence: CASSLAGDFPRGYTF. CDR3 in DNA: TGTGCCAGCAGCTTGGCCGGTGATTTCCCTCGGGGCTACACCTTC.

This clonotype was seen a few times. The genes are TRBV10-3 and TRBJ1-3; a weak D match, TRBD1 (5 bases). This CDR3 is built from 15 residues. Trimming left V 2 bases short and J 2 bases short, with 10 bases between. Per the germline V gene, CDR1 is ENHRY and CDR2 is SYGVKD. CDR3 DNA: TGTGCCATCAGTGAGGGGGCTCGGCCTGGAAACACCATATATTTT. Translated, it gives CAISEGARPGNTIYF.

This clonotype was found a few times. The gene calls are TRBV18 and TRBJ2-2; D gene uncertain. Looked up from germline, CDR1 is KGHSH and CDR2 is LQKENI. Trimming stripped 2 bases from V and 3 bases from J, with 10 bases between. This CDR3 comprises 15 residues. This CDR3 reads CASSPWQTDTGELFF. CDR3 DNA sequence: TGTGCCAGCTCACCATGGCAGACCGACACCGGGGAGCTGTTTTTT.

This clonotype was observed at least ten times. The chain employs TRBV3-1 and TRBJ2-5, with D maybe TRBD2 (6 bases). The CDR3 spans 13 residues. The germline CDR1 and CDR2 sequences are LGHDT and YNNKEL (reference sequence). Trimming shortened V by 1 base and J by 3 bases, and 6 bases separated the two germline ends. CDR3 sequence (DNA): TGTGCCAGCAGCCAAGGGACTAAAGAGACCCAGTACTTC. It encodes CASSQGTKETQYF.

The CDR3 here is CASSSGRTSTYEQYF. DNA of the CDR3: TGTGCCAGCAGCTCCGGTAGGACTAGCACTTACGAGCAGTACTTC. The V and J genes are TRBV7-2 and TRBJ2-7; 8 nucleotides match TRBD2. Trimming took 4 bases from V and 4 from J; bases not matched to a gene: 9. From germline, CDR1 is SGHTA and CDR2 FQGNSA. The CDR3 length is 15 residues. Together with reference TRBV7-2 and TRBJ2-7, the CDR3 gives the full variable domain: GAGVSQSPSNKVTEKGKDVELRCDPISGHTALYWYRQSLGQGLEFLIYFQGNSAPDKSGLPSDRFSAERTGGSVSTLTIQRTQQEDSAVYLCASSSGRTSTYEQYFGPGTRLTVT.

This clonotype was seen more than once but under ten times. This rearrangement joins TRBV28 to TRBJ1-2; tentatively, D is TRBD1 (5 bases). Per germline, CDR1 MDHEN and CDR2 SYDVKM. The CDR3 sequence is 13 residues long. V gave up 5 bases and J gave up 4 bases, with 11 bases separating them. The CDR3 loop is CASSTGPSYGYTF. The CDR3 DNA sequence: TGTGCCAGCAGTACGGGGCCCAGCTATGGCTACACCTTC.

CDR3 amino acids: CAISGPGQRARETQYF. CDR3 sequence (DNA): TGTGCCATCAGTGGCCCGGGACAGCGAGCGAGGGAGACCCAGTACTTC. The chain couples TRBV10-3 to TRBJ2-5, with 7 nucleotides matching TRBD1. V was pared by 4 bases and J by 5 bases, with 13 bases of the junction left unmatched. Germline CDR1 reads ENHRY; CDR2 reads SYGVKD. This CDR3 region has 16 residues.

This clonotype rates as medium-sized. CDR3 in amino acids: CASSSRRLSFF. The CDR3 nucleotides read TGTGCCAGCAGCAGCCGCAGGCTGTCTTTCTTT. This chain links TRBV12-3 or TRBV12-4 with TRBJ1-1; D is unclear. This CDR3 comprises 11 residues. V lost 6 bases, J lost 12 bases, and 14 bases lay in between.

The sample holds a few counts of this clonotype. The CDR3 spells CASSFPSSGITDTQYF. The CDR3 DNA is TGTGCCAGCAGCTTCCCGTCTAGCGGGATCACAGATACGCAGTATTTT. V and J are TRBV11-3 and TRBJ2-3; TRBD2 agrees at 9 bases. V lost 3 bases and J lost 2; bases outside the gene matches: 6. Germline assignment: CDR1 SGHNT and CDR2 YENEEA. The CDR3 has 16 residues.

This clonotype occurred many times. The V call is TRBV11-2, the J call TRBJ2-7; unclear D gene. V lost 5 bases and J 0 bases, leaving 14 bases between the germline ends. The CDR3 sequence is 15 residues long. Looked up from germline, CDR1 is SGHAT and CDR2 is FQNNGV. CDR3 bases: TGTGCCAGCAGCCCCTCGGGTCCCAACTCCTACGAGCAGTACTTC. Residues: CASSPSGPNSYEQYF.

This chain uses TRBV7-9 with TRBJ2-7; 7 bases agree with TRBD2. Germline values: CDR1 SEHNR, CDR2 FQNEAQ (reference sequence). Trimming at V came to 3 bases and at J to 5 bases, leaving 7 bases not matched to a gene. The CDR3 contains 14 residues. CDR3 DNA: TGTGCCAGCAGCTTCCAGACTAGCACGCACGAGCAGTACTTC. Translated, it gives CASSFQTSTHEQYF.

This clonotype appeared a few times. J is TRBJ2-7 and V is TRBV20-1; the match to TRBD1 covers 9 bases. The CDR3 runs to 14 residues. The V and J ends lost 0 bases and 3 bases, in that order; junction bases with no gene match: 3. Looked up from germline, CDR1 is DFQATT and CDR2 is SNEGSKA (reference sequence). CDR3 loop: CSARETGQGYEQYF. CDR3 nucleotide sequence: TGCAGTGCTAGAGAAACGGGACAGGGCTACGAGCAGTACTTC.

This clonotype was counted many times. This sequence joins TRBV7-9 and TRBJ1-1; no firm D call. Germline V gene sequence: CDR1 SEHNR, CDR2 FQNEAQ (reference sequence). The CDR3 runs to 13 residues. V was shortened by 3 bases and J by 1 base, with 6 bases between the two germline ends. CDR3 in amino acids: CASSLRPNTEAFF. The CDR3 DNA sequence: TGTGCCAGCAGCTTGAGACCGAACACTGAAGCTTTCTTT.

The chain has TRBV12-3 or TRBV12-4 and TRBJ2-7, with D perhaps TRBD1 (6 bases). The tail of the sequence fits TRBJ2-1 better, so the J call may be wrong. This CDR3 has 17 amino acids. The CDR3 sequence: CASSGTLDNPSSYEQFF. CDR3 nucleotide sequence: TGTGCCAGCAGTGGGACATTGGACAACCCGAGCTCCTACGAGCAGTTCTTC.

The sample holds a few counts of this clonotype. The chain has TRBV6-1 and TRBJ2-1; 7 nucleotides align to TRBD2. Germline V CDR1 and CDR2: MNHNS, SASEGT. The CDR3 loop spans 16 amino acids. J was trimmed by 7 bases and V by 3 bases; bases with no gene match: 12. The CDR3 here is CASSDLRGVSGNEQFF. The CDR3 region has the DNA TGTGCCAGCAGTGACCTCCGGGGGGTGTCTGGGAATGAGCAGTTCTTC.

CDR3 amino acids: CASIPGTGELFF. The CDR3 DNA reads as TGTGCCAGCATCCCAGGGACCGGGGAGCTGTTTTTT. The V gene is TRBV5-5, the J gene TRBJ2-2; D is possibly TRBD1 (5 bases). V was cut by 6 bases and J by 5 bases, with 8 bases left in between. Per germline, CDR1 SGHKS and CDR2 YYEKEE (reference sequence). This CDR3 region has 12 residues.

The chain couples TRBV6-1 to TRBJ2-5; 8 nucleotides agree with TRBD1. This CDR3 has 14 residues. The V gene end was trimmed by 6 bases and the J gene end by 1 base; junction bases not matched to a gene: 4. CDR1 and CDR2 (germline): MNHNS, SASEGT. Written as DNA, the CDR3 is TGTGCCAGCAGGCGGACAGGGTTCCAAGAGACCCAGTACTTC. This translates into CASRRTGFQETQYF.

This clonotype was seen a few times. The chain uses TRBV30 and TRBJ1-2; no definite D call. The CDR3 totals 15 residues. Trimming left V 5 bases short and J 4 bases short, with 20 bases between. CDR1 GTSNPN and CDR2 SVGIG come from the germline V gene (reference sequence). The CDR3, as DNA: TGTGCCTGGTACGGACCGTTGTTTCAATCCTATGGCTACACCTTC. This sequence encodes CAWYGPLFQSYGYTF.